This TCR beta chain was profiled in a study of blood T cell repertoires in COVID-19. Across the whole study: There were acute and convalescent COVID-19 samples, and they came from the United States, Italy and Spain. Sample material is recorded as cDNA or gDNA derived from T cells, B-cell-depleted T cells, or PBMCs.

Trimming removed 2 bases at V and 6 bases at J, with 16 bases between. The CDR3 is made up of 15 amino acids. Germline V gene lookup returns CDR1 SGHTA and CDR2 FQGNSA. Data came from immunoSEQ multiplex PCR; TCRdb stores just in-frame clones and leaves some out. The repertoire holds some 330,000 clones, with approximately 90% as singletons. The material sequenced was peripheral blood. This sequence joins TRBV7-2 and TRBJ1-1; D gene ambiguous. The TCR sequence derives from a woman between 45 and 65 years old with active or convalescent COVID-19. This CDR3 reads CASSLISGGGAEAFF. CDR3 nucleotides: TGTGCCAGCAGCTTAATTAGTGGCGGCGGAGCTGAAGCTTTCTTT.